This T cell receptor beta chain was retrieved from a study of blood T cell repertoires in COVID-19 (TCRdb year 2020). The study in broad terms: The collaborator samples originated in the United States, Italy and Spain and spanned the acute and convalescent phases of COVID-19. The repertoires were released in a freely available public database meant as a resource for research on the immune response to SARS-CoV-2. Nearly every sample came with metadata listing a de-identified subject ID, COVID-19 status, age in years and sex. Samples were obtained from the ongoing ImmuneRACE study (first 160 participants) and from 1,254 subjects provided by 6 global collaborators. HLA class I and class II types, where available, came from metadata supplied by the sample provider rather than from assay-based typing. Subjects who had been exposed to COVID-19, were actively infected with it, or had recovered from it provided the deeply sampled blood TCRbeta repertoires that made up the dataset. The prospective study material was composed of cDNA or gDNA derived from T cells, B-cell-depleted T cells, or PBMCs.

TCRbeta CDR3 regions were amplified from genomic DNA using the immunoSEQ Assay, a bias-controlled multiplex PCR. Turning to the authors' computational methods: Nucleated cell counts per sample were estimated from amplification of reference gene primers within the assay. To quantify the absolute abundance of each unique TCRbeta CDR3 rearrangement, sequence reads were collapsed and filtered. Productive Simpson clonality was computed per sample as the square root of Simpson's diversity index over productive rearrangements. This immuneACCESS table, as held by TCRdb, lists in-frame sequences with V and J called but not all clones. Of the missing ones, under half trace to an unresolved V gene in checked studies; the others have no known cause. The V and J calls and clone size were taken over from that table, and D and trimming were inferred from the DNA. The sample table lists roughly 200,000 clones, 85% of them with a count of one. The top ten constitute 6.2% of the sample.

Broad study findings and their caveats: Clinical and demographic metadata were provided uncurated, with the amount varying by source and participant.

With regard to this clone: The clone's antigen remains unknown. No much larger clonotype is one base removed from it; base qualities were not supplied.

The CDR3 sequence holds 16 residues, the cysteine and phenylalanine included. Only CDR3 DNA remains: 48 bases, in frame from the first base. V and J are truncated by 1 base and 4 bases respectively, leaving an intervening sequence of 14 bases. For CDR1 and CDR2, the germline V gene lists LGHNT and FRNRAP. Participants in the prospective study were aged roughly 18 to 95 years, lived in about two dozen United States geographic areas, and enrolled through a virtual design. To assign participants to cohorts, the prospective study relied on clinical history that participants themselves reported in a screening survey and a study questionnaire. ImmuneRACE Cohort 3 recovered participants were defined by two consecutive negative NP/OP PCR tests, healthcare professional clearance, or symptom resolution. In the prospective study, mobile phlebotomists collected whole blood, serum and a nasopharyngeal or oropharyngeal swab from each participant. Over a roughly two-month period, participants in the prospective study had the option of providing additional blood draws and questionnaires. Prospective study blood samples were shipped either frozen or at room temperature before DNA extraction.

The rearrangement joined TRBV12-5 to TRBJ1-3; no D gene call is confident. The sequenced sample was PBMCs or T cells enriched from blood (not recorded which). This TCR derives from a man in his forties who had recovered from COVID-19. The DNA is TGTGCTAGTGGTTTGGACCCTTGGAGGGCCGGAAACACCATATATTTT. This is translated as CASGLDPWRAGNTIYF.